One and the same sample provided the 21 T cell receptor beta chains below, sequenced in a study of technical replicates of blood from four donors. TCRdb's copy holds only in-frame clones and misses some; the assay was immunoSEQ multiplex PCR. The sample lists about 15,000 clones; 80% to 85% were seen once. The sequenced sample was PBMCs. The receptor set was obtained from a human donor in good health.

This clone was detected only a few times. The chain employs TRBV11-2 and TRBJ1-1; 8 bases are a match to TRBD1. This CDR3 contains 14 residues. CDR1 is SGHAT, CDR2 FQNNGV, per germline. V trimming: 1 base; J trimming: 5 bases; junction bases outside the gene matches: 3. CDR3 nucleotides: TGTGCCAGCAGCTTAGGACAGGGGCGGACTGAAGCTTTCTTT. It is translated as CASSLGQGRTEAFF.

This chain joins TRBV7-9 and TRBJ2-7, with 14 nucleotides matching TRBD2. The CDR3 is made up of 17 amino acids. V lost 3 bases and J lost 8; bases outside the gene matches: 12. The V gene's germline CDR1 is SEHNR and CDR2 FQNEAQ (reference sequence). The CDR3 spells CASSFPRAGLAGAQQYF. CDR3 in DNA: TGTGCCAGCAGCTTCCCAAGGGCGGGACTAGCGGGAGCCCAGCAGTACTTC.

This rearrangement joins TRBV5-1 to TRBJ2-3; 7 nucleotides match TRBD2. Per the germline V gene, CDR1 is SGHRS and CDR2 is YFSETQ. The CDR3 totals 15 residues. The J segment lost 8 bases and the V segment lost 0 bases, leaving 9 bases of the junction unmatched. CDR3 sequence (DNA): TGCGCCAGCAGCTTGGTTGTCTCGGGGAGGGTTACGCAGTATTTT. It codes for CASSLVVSGRVTQYF.

This rearrangement joins TRBV10-2 to TRBJ2-7; 7 bases line up with TRBD2. The CDR3 runs 16 residues. CDR1 is WSHSY and CDR2 is SAAADI in the germline V gene. Trimming took 0 bases from V and 3 from J; bases not matched to a gene: 8. The CDR3 DNA reads TGCGCCAGCAGTGAGTCGCGGGGGACTTCCCTCTACGAGCAGTACTTC. Amino acid sequence: CASSESRGTSLYEQYF.

V is TRBV5-8 and J is TRBJ2-3; TRBD2 matches 9 bases. CDR3 length equals 17 residues. J gave up 3 bases and V 1 base, and 9 bases lay outside the gene matches. The germline gives CDR1 SGHTS, CDR2 YDEGEE. The CDR3 DNA reads TGTGCCAGCAGCTTGCTGTCTAGCGGGATTACAACAGATACGCAGTATTTT. As protein: CASSLLSSGITTDTQYF.

The chain recombines TRBV9 with TRBJ2-7; possibly TRBD1 for D (6 bases). V shed 0 bases and J shed 12 bases, with 13 bases lying between them. CDR3 length equals 12 residues. The germline CDR1 and CDR2 sequences are SGDLS and YYNGEE. CDR3 in DNA: TGTGCCAGCAGCGTAGACAGGGACACTTGGTACTTC. The encoded protein is CASSVDRDTWYF.

The chain uses TRBV9 and TRBJ2-3; 9 positions match TRBD2. With V trimmed by 4 bases and J by 4 bases, 16 bases remained unmatched. The CDR3 totals 18 residues. CDR1 and CDR2 from the germline V gene are SGDLS and YYNGEE. The CDR3 spells CASSPRPFSGRGSDTQYF. CDR3 in DNA: TGTGCCAGCAGCCCACGTCCTTTTAGCGGGAGAGGCTCAGATACGCAGTATTTT.

This rearrangement joins TRBV2 to TRBJ2-7; unclear D gene. Germline-derived CDR1 and CDR2 are SNHLY and FYNNEI. The CDR3 runs 13 residues. With 1 base removed from V and 12 bases from J, the gap between germline ends came to 16 bases. The CDR3 DNA follows: TGTGCCAGCAGTGAAGGGTCCGGGTTCCTAGTGTACTTC. Protein sequence: CASSEGSGFLVYF.

This clone was detected once. V usage is TRBV2 and J usage is TRBJ1-5; the match to TRBD1 covers 7 bases. V lost 6 bases, J lost 7 bases, and 6 bases stayed unmatched. CDR3 size: 13 residues. CDR1 and CDR2 (germline): SNHLY, FYNNEI. The CDR3 spells CASRLQGRQPQHF. The CDR3 DNA is TGTGCCAGCAGATTACAGGGGCGACAGCCCCAGCATTTT.

The rearrangement links TRBV28 to TRBJ2-7, with TRBD2 matching 8 bases. This CDR3 has 13 amino acids. CDR1 and CDR2 from the germline V gene are MDHEN and SYDVKM. The ends lost 9 bases at V and 3 bases at J; junction bases unmatched: 7. CDR3 sequence (DNA): TGTGCCAGTGGCGGCGGGGGGATCTACGAGCAGTACTTC. This encodes CASGGGGIYEQYF.

This sequence joins TRBV15 and TRBJ2-5; D is perhaps TRBD2 (5 bases). The CDR3 is made up of 18 amino acids. Germline CDR1 reads LNHNV; CDR2 reads YYDKDF (reference sequence). Between the trimmed V and J ends, which lost 3 bases and 5 bases, there was a span of 25 bases. CDR3 nucleotides: TGTGCCACCAGCAGGACTGGGTGGGGATCCTTTGCGGGTGAGACCCAGTACTTC. Residues: CATSRTGWGSFAGETQYF. The full variable domain, in which reference TRBV15 and TRBJ2-5 provide the parts outside the CDR3, is DAMVIQNPRYQVTQFGKPVTLSCSQTLNHNVMYWYQQKSSQAPKLLFHYYDKDFNNEADTPDNFQSRRPNTSFCFLDIRSPGLGDTAMYLCATSRTGWGSFAGETQYFGPGTRLLVL.

This chain joins TRBV29-1 and TRBJ2-3, with D maybe TRBD1 (6 bases). Trimming stripped 6 bases from V and 5 bases from J, with 18 bases between. CDR3 length: 14 residues. Germline V gene lookup returns CDR1 SQVTM and CDR2 ANQGSEA. CDR3 coding DNA: TGCAGCGTACCTAGACAGGCATGGGGAGATACGCAGTATTTT. Translated, it gives CSVPRQAWGDTQYF.

The chain is built from TRBV29-1 and TRBJ2-1; 12 nucleotides line up with TRBD2. Germline-derived CDR1 and CDR2 are SQVTM and ANQGSEA. The CDR3 has 16 amino acids. V trimming: 3 bases; J trimming: 6 bases; junction bases outside the gene matches: 9. The DNA of the CDR3 is TGCAGCGTTGATCCCTTCCTAGCGGGAGGGCCCAATGAGCAGTTCTTC. Protein product: CSVDPFLAGGPNEQFF.

V and J are TRBV19 and TRBJ2-5; 8 bases fit TRBD1. Germline V gene lookup returns CDR1 LNHDA and CDR2 SQIVND (reference sequence). The CDR3 contains 16 residues. V lost 1 base, J lost 0 bases, and 4 bases stayed unmatched. CDR3 bases: TGTGCCAGTAGTATAGGGCAGGGGGCCTACCAAGAGACCCAGTACTTC. Amino acid sequence: CASSIGQGAYQETQYF.

The chain is built from TRBV11-2 and TRBJ1-2; 9 bases are shared with TRBD1. This CDR3 region has 14 residues. The J segment lost 7 bases and the V segment lost 6 bases, leaving 9 bases of the junction unmatched. Germline lookup yields CDR1 SGHAT and CDR2 FQNNGV. The CDR3 DNA follows: TGTGCCAGCAGGTCTCCGGGACAGGGTCGTGGCTACACCTTC. Translated: CASRSPGQGRGYTF.

The rearrangement joins TRBV5-4 to TRBJ1-1; D not certain. Trimming removed 4 bases at V and 5 bases at J, with 12 bases between. The CDR3 length is 13 residues. Germline CDR1 reads SGHNT; CDR2 reads YYREEE (reference sequence). CDR3 bases: TGTGCCAGCAGCCAACCCTATGATACTGAAGCTTTCTTT. Protein: CASSQPYDTEAFF.

The rearrangement links TRBV28 to TRBJ1-1; no clear D gene. The germline V and J ends were trimmed by 7 bases and 2 bases, with 5 bases remaining between them. Germline V gene data show CDR1 as MDHEN and CDR2 as SYDVKM. CDR3 length equals 11 residues. The CDR3 nucleotides are TGTGCCAGCAATAAAAACACTGAAGCTTTCTTT. Protein sequence: CASNKNTEAFF.

The chain carries TRBV9 and TRBJ1-1, with D possibly matching TRBD1 (5 bases). Trimming took off 0 bases at V and 5 bases at J, with 14 bases between the two ends. The germline gives CDR1 SGDLS, CDR2 YYNGEE. The CDR3 length is 15 residues. The CDR3 nucleotides read TGTGCCAGCAGCGTAGGTTCTCAGGGCGGAACTGAAGCTTTCTTT. It translates to CASSVGSQGGTEAFF.

This clone was observed a few times. V and J are TRBV28 and TRBJ1-1; D unresolved. Germline V gene data show CDR1 as MDHEN and CDR2 as SYDVKM. CDR3 length: 12 residues. Trimming removed 8 bases at V and 5 bases at J, with 12 bases between. CDR3 protein: CASANSRTEAFF. The CDR3 nucleotides read TGTGCCAGCGCCAATTCTCGGACTGAAGCTTTCTTT.

The V gene is TRBV30, the J gene TRBJ2-7, with a possible D match to TRBD1 (6 bases). There are 16 residues in the CDR3. The germline gives CDR1 GTSNPN, CDR2 SVGIG (reference sequence). V lost 2 bases, J lost 0 bases, and 17 bases lay in between. CDR3 in amino acids: CAWSTGTPISSYEQYF. The CDR3 region has the DNA TGTGCCTGGAGTACCGGGACACCCATTAGCTCCTACGAGCAGTACTTC.

The chain has TRBV10-3 and TRBJ2-1; TRBD1 might be the D (5 bases). The germline gives CDR1 ENHRY, CDR2 SYGVKD. The CDR3 extends over 16 amino acids. Trimming took off 2 bases at V and 4 bases at J, with 15 bases between the two ends. CDR3 bases: TGTGCCATCAGTGAGCCCAGGGAAGGGTTGTACAATGAGCAGTTCTTC. This sequence encodes CAISEPREGLYNEQFF.